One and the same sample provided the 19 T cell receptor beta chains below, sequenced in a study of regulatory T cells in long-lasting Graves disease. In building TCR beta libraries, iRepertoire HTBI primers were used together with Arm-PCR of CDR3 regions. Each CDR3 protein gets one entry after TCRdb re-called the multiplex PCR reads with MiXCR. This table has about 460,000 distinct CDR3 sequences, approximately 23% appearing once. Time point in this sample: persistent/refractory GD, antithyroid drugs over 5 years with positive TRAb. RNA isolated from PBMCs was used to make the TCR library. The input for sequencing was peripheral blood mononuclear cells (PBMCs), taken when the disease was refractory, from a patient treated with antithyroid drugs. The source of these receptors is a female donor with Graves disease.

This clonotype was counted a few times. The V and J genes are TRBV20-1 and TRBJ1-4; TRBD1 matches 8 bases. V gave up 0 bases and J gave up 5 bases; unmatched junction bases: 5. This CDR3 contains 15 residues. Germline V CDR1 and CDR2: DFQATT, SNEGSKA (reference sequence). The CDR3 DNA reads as TGCAGTGCTAGAGACCGGGACAGGTTAAATGAAAAACTGTTTTTT. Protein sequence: CSARDRDRLNEKLFF.

DNA for the CDR3: TGTGCCAGCAGTTTGGGGTGGCGCCGCACAGATACGCAGTATTTT. Translation gives CASSLGWRRTDTQYF. The chain is built from TRBV12-3 or TRBV12-4 and TRBJ2-3; no definite D call. Between the trimmed V and J ends, which lost 3 bases and 1 base, there was a span of 11 bases. This CDR3 comprises 15 residues.

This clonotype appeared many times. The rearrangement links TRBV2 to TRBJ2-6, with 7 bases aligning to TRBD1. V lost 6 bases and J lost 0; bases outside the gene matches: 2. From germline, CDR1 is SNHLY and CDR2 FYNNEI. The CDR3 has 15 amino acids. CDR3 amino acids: CASRRDSSGANVLTF. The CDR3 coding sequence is TGTGCCAGCAGGAGGGACAGCTCTGGGGCCAACGTCCTGACTTTC.

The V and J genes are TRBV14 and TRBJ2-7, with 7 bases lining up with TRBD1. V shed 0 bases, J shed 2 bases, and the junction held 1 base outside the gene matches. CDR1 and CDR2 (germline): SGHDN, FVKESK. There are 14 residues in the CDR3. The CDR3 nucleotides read TGTGCCAGCAGCCAAGAGGGACAGACCTACGAGCAGTACTTC. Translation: CASSQEGQTYEQYF.

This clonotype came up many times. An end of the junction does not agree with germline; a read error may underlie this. Here the CDR3 reads CASSLEAEYEQYF. CDR3 in DNA: TGCGCCAGCAGCTTGGAGGCAGAATACGAGCAGTACTTC. The rearrangement uses TRBV7-9 and TRBJ2-7; TRBD2 might be the D (5 bases). This CDR3 has 13 residues. CDR1 and CDR2 from the germline V gene are SEHNR and FQNEAQ (reference sequence).

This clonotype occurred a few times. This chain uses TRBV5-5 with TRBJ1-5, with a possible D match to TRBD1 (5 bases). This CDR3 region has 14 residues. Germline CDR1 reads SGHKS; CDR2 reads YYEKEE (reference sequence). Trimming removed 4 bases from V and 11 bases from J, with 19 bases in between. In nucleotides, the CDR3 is TGTGCCAGCAGCGAGGGACCGGCTCCATCGGCCCAGCATTTT. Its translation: CASSEGPAPSAQHF.

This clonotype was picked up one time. DNA for the CDR3: TGTGCCAGCAGAACCTTGAACGGGAGGGCCCACGGGGAGCTGTTTTTT. Encoded protein: CASRTLNGRAHGELFF. The chain uses TRBV12-3 or TRBV12-4 and TRBJ2-2, with TRBD2 matching over 8 bases. V dropped 6 bases and J dropped 7; count of bases not matched to a gene: 13. The CDR3 is 16 amino acids.

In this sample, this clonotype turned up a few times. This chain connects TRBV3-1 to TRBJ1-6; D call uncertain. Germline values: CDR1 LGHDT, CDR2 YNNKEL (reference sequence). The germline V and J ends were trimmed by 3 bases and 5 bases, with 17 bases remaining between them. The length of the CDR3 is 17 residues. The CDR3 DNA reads TGTGCCAGCAGCCATGATGCGGGATCCCCGCATAATTCACCCCTCCACTTT. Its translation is CASSHDAGSPHNSPLHF.

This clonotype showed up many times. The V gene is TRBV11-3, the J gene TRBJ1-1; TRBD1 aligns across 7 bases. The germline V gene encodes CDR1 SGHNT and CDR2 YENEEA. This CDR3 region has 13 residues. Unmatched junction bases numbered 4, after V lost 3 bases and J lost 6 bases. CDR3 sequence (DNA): TGTGCCAGCAGCTTGGGGACAGCCGCTGAAGCTTTCTTT. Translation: CASSLGTAAEAFF.

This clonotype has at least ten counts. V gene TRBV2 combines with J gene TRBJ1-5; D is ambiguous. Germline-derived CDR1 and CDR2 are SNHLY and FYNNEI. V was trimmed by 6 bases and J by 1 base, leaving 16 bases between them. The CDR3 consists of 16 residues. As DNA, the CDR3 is TGTGCCAGCAGCCTTAGCGGACTCCCGAGCAATCAGCCCCAGCATTTT. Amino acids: CASSLSGLPSNQPQHF.

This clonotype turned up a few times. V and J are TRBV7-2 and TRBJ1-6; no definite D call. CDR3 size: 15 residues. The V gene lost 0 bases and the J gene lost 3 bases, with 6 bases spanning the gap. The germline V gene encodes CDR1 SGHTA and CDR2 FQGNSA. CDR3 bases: TGTGCCAGCAGCTTAGCTAGCAGCTATAATTCACCCCTCCACTTT. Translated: CASSLASSYNSPLHF.

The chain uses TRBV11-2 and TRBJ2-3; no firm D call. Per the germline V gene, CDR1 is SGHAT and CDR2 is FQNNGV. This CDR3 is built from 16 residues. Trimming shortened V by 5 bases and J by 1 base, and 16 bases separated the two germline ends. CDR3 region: CASSTTSRLGTDTQYF. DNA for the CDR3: TGTGCCAGCAGCACCACGTCCAGGTTGGGCACAGATACGCAGTATTTT.

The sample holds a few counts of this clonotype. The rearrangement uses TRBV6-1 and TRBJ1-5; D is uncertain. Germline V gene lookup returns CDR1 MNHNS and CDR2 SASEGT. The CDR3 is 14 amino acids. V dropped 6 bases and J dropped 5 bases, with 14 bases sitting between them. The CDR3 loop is CASSPLDIDQPQHF. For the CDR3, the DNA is TGTGCCAGCAGCCCACTGGATATCGATCAGCCCCAGCATTTT.

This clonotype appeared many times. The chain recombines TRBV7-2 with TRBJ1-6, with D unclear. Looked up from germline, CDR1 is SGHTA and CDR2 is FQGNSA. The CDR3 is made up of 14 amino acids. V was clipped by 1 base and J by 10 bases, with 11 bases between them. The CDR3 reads CASSLDDTFSPLHF. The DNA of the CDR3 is TGTGCCAGCAGCTTAGACGACACGTTCTCACCCCTCCACTTT.

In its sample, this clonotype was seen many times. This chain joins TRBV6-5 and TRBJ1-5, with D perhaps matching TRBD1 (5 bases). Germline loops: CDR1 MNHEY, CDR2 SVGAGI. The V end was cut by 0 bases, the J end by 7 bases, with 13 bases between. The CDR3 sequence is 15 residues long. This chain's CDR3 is CASSYSPGREQPQHF. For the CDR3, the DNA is TGTGCCAGCAGTTACTCTCCGGGGCGAGAACAGCCCCAGCATTTT.

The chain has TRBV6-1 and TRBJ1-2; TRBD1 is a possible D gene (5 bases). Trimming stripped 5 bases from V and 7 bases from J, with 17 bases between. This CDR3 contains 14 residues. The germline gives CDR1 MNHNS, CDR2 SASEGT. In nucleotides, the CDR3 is TGTGCCAGCAGTCCTATAAACCCAGGGTCTGGCTACACCTTC. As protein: CASSPINPGSGYTF.

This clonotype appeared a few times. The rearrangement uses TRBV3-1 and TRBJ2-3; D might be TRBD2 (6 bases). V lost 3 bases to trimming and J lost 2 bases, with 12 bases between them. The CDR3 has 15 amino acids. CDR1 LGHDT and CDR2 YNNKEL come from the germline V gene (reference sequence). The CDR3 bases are TGTGCCAGCAGCCATCGGGGCGGGGTCACAGATACGCAGTATTTT. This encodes CASSHRGGVTDTQYF.

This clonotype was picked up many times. The CDR3: CASSYSGGGEKLFF. For the CDR3, the DNA is TGTGCCAGCAGTTACTCGGGGGGCGGTGAAAAACTGTTTTTT. This chain uses TRBV6-5 with TRBJ1-4; TRBD1 is a possible D gene (6 bases). The CDR3 totals 14 residues. Germline values: CDR1 MNHEY, CDR2 SVGAGI. V shed 0 bases and J shed 7 bases, with 9 bases lying between them.

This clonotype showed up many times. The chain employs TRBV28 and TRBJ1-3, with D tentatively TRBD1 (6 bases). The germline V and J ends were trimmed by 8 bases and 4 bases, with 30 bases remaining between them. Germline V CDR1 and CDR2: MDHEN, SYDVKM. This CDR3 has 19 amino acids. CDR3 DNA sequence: TGTGCCAGCTCCACTCCCTTAACGGACAGACAGCGTTTAGGAAACACCATATATTTT. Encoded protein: CASSTPLTDRQRLGNTIYF.